Here is one TCR beta chain with its context. Its target is not known. Germline values: CDR1 SGHRS, CDR2 YFSETQ. Trimming cost V 3 bases and J 0 bases; bases outside gene matches: 9. The CDR3 has 17 residues. The data derive from a study of CD4 T cells in relation to SARS-CoV-2 and coronaviruses. Assay used: immunoSEQ multiplex PCR; TCRdb lists only in-frame clones, some missing. The sample gives tens of thousands of clones, 92% of which show up once; under 0.4% is in the top ten. General observations from the study: SARS-CoV-2-driven expansion was significantly weaker in crossreactive than monoreactive clones. Samples before the pandemic and after infection were not matched within any donor.

This receptor was obtained from an adult with COVID-19. This chain links TRBV5-1 with TRBJ1-3; 7 nucleotides match TRBD1. The material sequenced was naive CD4+ T cells from PBMCs. As to subset: naive CD4+ T cells isolated by negative enrichment. This chain's CDR3 is CASSSGLGQSSGNTIYF. DNA of the CDR3: TGCGCCAGCAGCTCGGGGCTGGGACAGAGCTCTGGAAACACCATATATTTT.